This T cell receptor (beta chain) comes out of a study of blood T cell repertoires in COVID-19 (dated by TCRdb to the early 2020s). Context from the whole study: Collaborator samples came from the United States, Italy and Spain and covered acute and convalescent phases of COVID-19. The material from the prospective study consisted of cDNA or gDNA derived from T cells, B-cell-depleted T cells, or PBMCs. Where available, HLA class I and class II types were taken from metadata supplied by the sample provider and were not determined by assay-based typing. The repertoires were made available in a free public database intended to serve as a resource for research on the immune response to SARS-CoV-2. The dataset comprised deeply sampled blood TCRbeta repertoires from subjects exposed to, actively infected with, or recovered from COVID-19. A de-identified subject ID, COVID-19 status, age in years and sex were almost always included in the sample metadata. The samples were drawn from the first 160 participants of the ongoing ImmuneRACE study and from 1,254 subjects provided by 6 global collaborators.

TCRbeta CDR3 regions were amplified from genomic DNA by means of the immunoSEQ Assay, a bias-controlled multiplex PCR. Per the original workflow: Within the assay, amplification of reference gene primers was used to estimate how many nucleated cells each sample contained. To quantify the absolute abundance of each unique TCRbeta CDR3 rearrangement, sequence reads were collapsed and filtered. For each sample, productive Simpson clonality was calculated as the square root of Simpson's diversity index over productive rearrangements. TCRdb stores this immuneACCESS table with in-frame sequences only. Part of the clones is absent; in the studies checked, under half of the shortfall reflects unresolved V genes, and no reason is known for the rest. The D gene and trimming were derived from the DNA, and the V and J assignments and clone size from that table. In all, the sample holds under 300,000 clones, and under 90% of those were seen once. Clones ranked in the top ten supply around a sixth of the sample.

Participants in the prospective study were aged about 18 to 95 years, lived in under 30 United States geographic areas, and enrolled through a virtual design. In the prospective study, participants were assigned to cohorts based on the clinical history participants reported in a screening survey and a study questionnaire. Recovered participants in ImmuneRACE Cohort 3 were defined by two consecutive negative NP/OP PCR tests, clearance by a healthcare professional, or resolution of symptoms. In the prospective study, mobile phlebotomists collected whole blood, serum and a nasopharyngeal or oropharyngeal swab from each participant. Additional blood draws and questionnaires over an approximately two-month period could optionally be provided by prospective study participants. Blood samples from the prospective study were shipped frozen or at room temperature prior to DNA extraction. A remark on this clone: Its antigen remains unidentified. Qualities for individual bases were not recorded, and no much larger clone is one base off.

Study-wide findings and limitations: Clinical and demographic metadata were provided uncurated, with the amount varying by source and participant.

The germline V gene yields SQVTM for CDR1 and ANQGSEA for CDR2. Relative to germline, V is 2 bases shorter and J is 1 base shorter, with 5 bases between their ends. The CDR3 holds 12 amino acids from the cysteine to the phenylalanine. The read is trimmed to its CDR3 DNA, 36 bases read in frame from base 1. The sequence derives from a man in his late teens or twenties who had recovered from COVID-19. The sequenced sample consisted of PBMCs or T cells enriched from blood (not recorded which). The V gene is TRBV29-1 and the J gene is TRBJ1-2, with the D gene too uncertain to name. The DNA sequence follows: TGCAGCGTTGAACCTTATAACTATGGCTACACCTTC. Translated, this gives CSVEPYNYGYTF.